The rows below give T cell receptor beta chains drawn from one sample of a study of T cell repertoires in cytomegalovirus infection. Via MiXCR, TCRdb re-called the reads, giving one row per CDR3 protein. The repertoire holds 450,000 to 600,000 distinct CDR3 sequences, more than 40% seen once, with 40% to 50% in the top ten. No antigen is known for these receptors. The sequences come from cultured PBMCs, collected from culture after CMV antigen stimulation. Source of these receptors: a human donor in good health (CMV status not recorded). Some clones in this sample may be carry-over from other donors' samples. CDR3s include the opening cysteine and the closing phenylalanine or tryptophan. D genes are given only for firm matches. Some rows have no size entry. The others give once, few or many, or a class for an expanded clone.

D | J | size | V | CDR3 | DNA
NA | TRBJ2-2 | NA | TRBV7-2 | CASSPFGYTGELFF | TGTGCCAGCAGCCCCTTCGGGTACACCGGGGAGCTGTTTTTT
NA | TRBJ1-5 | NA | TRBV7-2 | CASSLDRGSNQPQHF | TGTGCCAGCAGCTTAGATAGAGGTAGCAATCAGCCCCAGCATTTT
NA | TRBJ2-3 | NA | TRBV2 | CASSQWGTDTQYF | TGTGCCAGCAGTCAATGGGGCACAGATACGCAGTATTTT
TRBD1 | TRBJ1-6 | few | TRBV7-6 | CASGAGTENSPLHF | TGTGCCAGCGGGGCCGGGACAGAGAATTCACCCCTCCACTTT
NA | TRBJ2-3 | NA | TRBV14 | CASSQHGTDTQYF | TGTGCCAGCAGCCAACACGGGACAGATACGCAGTATTTT
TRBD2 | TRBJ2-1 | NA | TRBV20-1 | CSGLPGTSRNEQFF | TGCAGTGGTCTGCCGGGGACTAGCCGGAATGAGCAGTTCTTC
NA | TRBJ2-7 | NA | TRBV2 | CASCERTAGEQYF | TGTGCCAGCTGTGAGAGGACAGCAGGAGAGCAGTACTTC
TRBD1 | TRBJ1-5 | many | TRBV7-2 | CASSLTGAQPQHF | TGTGCCAGCAGCTTAACAGGGGCCCAGCCCCAGCATTTT
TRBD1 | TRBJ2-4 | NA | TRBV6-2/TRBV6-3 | CASSPGTGIIAKNIQYF | TGTGCCAGCAGCCCCGGGACAGGGATTATCGCCAAAAACATTCAGTACTTC
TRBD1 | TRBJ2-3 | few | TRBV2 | CASRYRGRTDTQYF | TGTGCCAGCAGATACAGGGGGCGTACAGATACGCAGTATTTT
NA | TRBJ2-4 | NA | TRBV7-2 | CASSTGGLIATKNIQYF | TGTGCCAGCAGCACAGGGGGACTAATAGCGACCAAAAACATTCAGTACTTC
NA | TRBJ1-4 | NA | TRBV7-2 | CASTEWGYTNEKLFF | TGTGCCAGCACCGAGTGGGGGTACACTAATGAAAAACTGTTTTTT
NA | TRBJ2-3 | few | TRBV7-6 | CASSQGGGATDTQYF | TGTGCCAGCAGCCAGGGAGGGGGTGCGACAGATACGCAGTATTTT
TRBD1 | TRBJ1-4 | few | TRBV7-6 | CASSLAETGWYEKLFF | TGTGCCAGCAGCTTAGCAGAGACAGGGTGGTATGAAAAACTGTTTTTT
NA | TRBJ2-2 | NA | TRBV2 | CAGGGRAGELFF | TGTGCCGGAGGCGGCAGGGCCGGGGAGCTGTTTTTT
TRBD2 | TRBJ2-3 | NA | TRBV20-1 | CSLLGTSGTASTDTQYF | TGCAGCTTGCTCGGGACTAGCGGGACCGCTAGCACAGATACGCAGTATTTT
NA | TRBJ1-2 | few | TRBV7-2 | CASSPHARGTSYGYTF | TGTGCCAGCAGTCCCCACGCCAGGGGAACGAGCTATGGCTACACCTTC
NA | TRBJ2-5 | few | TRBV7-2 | CASSLVGGPLVETQYF | TGTGCCAGCAGCTTAGTGGGGGGGCCGCTCGTAGAGACCCAGTACTTC
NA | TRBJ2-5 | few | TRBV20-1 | CSARGGKETQYF | TGCAGTGCTAGGGGTGGAAAGGAGACCCAGTACTTC
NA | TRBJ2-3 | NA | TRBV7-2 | CASSLRRGGADTQYF | TGTGCCAGCAGCTTACGGCGGGGAGGAGCAGATACGCAGTATTTT
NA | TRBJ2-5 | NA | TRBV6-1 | CASSEAGVGGETQYF | TGTGCCAGCAGTGAAGCGGGGGTCGGAGGGGAGACCCAGTACTTC
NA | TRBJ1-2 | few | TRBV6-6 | CASSYKVGVRYGYTF | TGTGCCAGCAGTTATAAAGTAGGGGTTCGGTATGGCTACACCTTC
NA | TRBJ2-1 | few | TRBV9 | CASSTRPRDEQFF | TGTGCCAGCAGCACCCGACCCAGGGATGAGCAGTTCTTC
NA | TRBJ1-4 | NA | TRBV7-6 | CASSRPVGQGNEKLFF | TGTGCCAGCAGCCGGCCTGTGGGGCAGGGTAATGAAAAACTGTTTTTT
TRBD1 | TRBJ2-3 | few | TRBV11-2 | CASSLDGLRGLVTDTQYF | TGTGCCAGCAGCTTAGATGGACTCAGGGGGCTCGTCACAGATACGCAGTATTTT
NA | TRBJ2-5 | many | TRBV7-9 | CASSLVSSQETQYF | TGTGCCAGCAGCTTAGTTTCTAGCCAAGAGACCCAGTACTTC
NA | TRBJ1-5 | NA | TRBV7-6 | CASSSISGRDDQPQHF | TGTGCCAGCAGCTCTATCTCGGGCAGGGACGATCAGCCCCAGCATTTT
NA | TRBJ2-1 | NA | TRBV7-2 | CASSSGQARVNEQFF | TGTGCCAGCAGCTCCGGCCAAGCGAGGGTCAATGAGCAGTTCTTC
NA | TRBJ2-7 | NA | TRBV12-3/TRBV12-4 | CASSARAYEQYF | TGTGCCAGCAGCGCCCGAGCATACGAGCAGTACTTC
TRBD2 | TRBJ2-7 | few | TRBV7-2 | CASSLRSTSAAGYEQYF | TGTGCCAGCAGCTTAAGATCAACTAGCGCGGCTGGCTACGAGCAGTACTTC
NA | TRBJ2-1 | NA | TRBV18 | CASSPHGGLGQFF | TGTGCCAGCTCACCTCATGGGGGCCTTGGGCAGTTCTTC
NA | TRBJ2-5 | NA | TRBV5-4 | CASSFVPQETQYF | TGTGCCAGCAGCTTTGTACCCCAAGAGACCCAGTACTTC
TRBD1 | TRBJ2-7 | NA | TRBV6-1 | CASSSPGQGAREQYF | TGTGCCAGCAGTTCCCCGGGACAGGGGGCGCGGGAGCAGTACTTC